One and the same sample provided the 4 T cell receptor beta chains below, sequenced in a study of blood T cell repertoires in COVID-19. TCRdb's copy holds only in-frame clones and misses some; the assay was immunoSEQ multiplex PCR. The sample lists a few hundred thousand clones, about 87% occurring once. The specimen was peripheral blood. The origin of the receptors is a man in his late teens or twenties with COVID-19, enrolled during active disease.

V gene TRBV14 combines with J gene TRBJ2-1, with 7 bases that match TRBD2. The V and J ends lost 4 bases and 3 bases, in that order; junction bases with no gene match: 0. The CDR3 spans 13 residues. The germline gives CDR1 SGHDN, CDR2 FVKESK. CDR3 DNA sequence: TGTGCCAGCAGCCGGGACTACTACAATGAGCAGTTCTTC. Translated, it gives CASSRDYYNEQFF.

CDR3 sequence (DNA): TGTGCCAGCATACAGGGGAGAGAGACCCAGTACTTC. It specifies CASIQGRETQYF. V usage is TRBV27 and J usage is TRBJ2-5, with 7 bases lining up with TRBD1. The CDR3 is made up of 12 amino acids. Germline values: CDR1 MNHEY, CDR2 SMNVEV (reference sequence). V lost 7 bases, J lost 4 bases, and 3 bases stayed unmatched.

The chain combines TRBV6-5 with TRBJ1-2, with 8 bases lining up with TRBD1. Per germline, CDR1 MNHEY and CDR2 SVGAGI. This CDR3 is 15 amino acids long. J was trimmed by 8 bases and V by 2 bases; bases with no gene match: 10. The CDR3: CASSYEGQGAQGYTF. The CDR3 DNA reads TGTGCCAGCAGTTACGAAGGTCAGGGGGCTCAAGGCTACACCTTC.

V usage is TRBV19 and J usage is TRBJ1-5; tentatively, D is TRBD1 (6 bases). The V gene lost 4 bases and the J gene lost 5 bases, with 9 bases spanning the gap. The CDR3 has 13 amino acids. Germline-derived CDR1 and CDR2 are LNHDA and SQIVND (reference sequence). The CDR3 here is CASSRDIDQPQHF. CDR3 nucleotide sequence: TGTGCCAGTAGTAGGGACATAGATCAGCCCCAGCATTTT.